This T cell receptor beta chain was identified during a study of blood T cell repertoires in COVID-19. Original processing methods: Amplified reference gene primers provided the basis for estimating nucleated cell counts. The assay was immunoSEQ multiplex PCR, and TCRdb's table has in-frame clones only and misses some. V and J calls and clone size are those listed in that table; D and trimming were worked out from the DNA. The sample has fewer than 250,000 clones, about 81% seen once. Self-reported history from a screening survey and questionnaire set each donor's cohort. Germline-derived CDR1 and CDR2 are ENHRY and SYGVKD. V was pared by 7 bases and J by 7 bases, with 6 bases of the junction left unmatched. The CDR3 spans 14 residues.

Sequencing was done on a sample of PBMCs or T cells enriched from blood (not recorded which). This chain joins TRBV10-3 and TRBJ1-5; 11 bases match TRBD1. The receptor's source is a woman in her thirties who had recovered from COVID-19. The CDR3 DNA reads as TGTGCCATCAAGGGACAGGGGGACGTACAGCCCCAGCATTTT. It yields the protein CAIKGQGDVQPQHF.